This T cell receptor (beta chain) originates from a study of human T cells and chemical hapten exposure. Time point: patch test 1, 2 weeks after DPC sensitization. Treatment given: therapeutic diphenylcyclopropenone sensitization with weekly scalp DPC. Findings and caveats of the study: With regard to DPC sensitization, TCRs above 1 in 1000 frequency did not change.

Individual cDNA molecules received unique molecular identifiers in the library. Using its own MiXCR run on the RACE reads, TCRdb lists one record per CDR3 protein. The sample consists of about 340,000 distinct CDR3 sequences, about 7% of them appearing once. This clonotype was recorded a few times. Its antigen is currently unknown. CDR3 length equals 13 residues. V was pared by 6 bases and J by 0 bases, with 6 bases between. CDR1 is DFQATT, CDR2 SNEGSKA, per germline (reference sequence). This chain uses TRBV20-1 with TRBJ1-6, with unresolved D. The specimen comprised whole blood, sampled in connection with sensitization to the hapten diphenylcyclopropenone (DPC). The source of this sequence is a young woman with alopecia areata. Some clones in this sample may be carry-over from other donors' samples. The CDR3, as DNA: TGCAGTGCCAGTAGCTCCTATAATTCACCCCTCCACTTT. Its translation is CSASSSYNSPLHF.